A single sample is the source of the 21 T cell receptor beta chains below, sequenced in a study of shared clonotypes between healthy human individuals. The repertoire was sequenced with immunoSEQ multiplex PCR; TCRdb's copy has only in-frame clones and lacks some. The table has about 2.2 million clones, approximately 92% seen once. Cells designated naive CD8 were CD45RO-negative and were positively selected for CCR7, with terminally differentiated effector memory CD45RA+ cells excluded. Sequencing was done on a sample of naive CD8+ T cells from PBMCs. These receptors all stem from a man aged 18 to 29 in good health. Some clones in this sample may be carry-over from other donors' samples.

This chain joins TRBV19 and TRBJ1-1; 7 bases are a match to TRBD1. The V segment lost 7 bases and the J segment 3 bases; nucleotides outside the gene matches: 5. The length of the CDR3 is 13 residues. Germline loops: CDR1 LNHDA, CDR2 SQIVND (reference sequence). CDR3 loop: CASTTGEHTEAFF. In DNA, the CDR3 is TGTGCCAGTACAACAGGGGAGCACACTGAAGCTTTCTTT.

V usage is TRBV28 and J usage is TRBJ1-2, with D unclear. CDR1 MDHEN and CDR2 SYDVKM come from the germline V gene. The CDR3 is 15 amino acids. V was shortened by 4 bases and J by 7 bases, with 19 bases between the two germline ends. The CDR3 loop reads CASSSPRAKEAGYTF. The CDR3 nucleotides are TGTGCCAGCAGTTCCCCTCGGGCCAAAGAGGCTGGCTACACCTTC.

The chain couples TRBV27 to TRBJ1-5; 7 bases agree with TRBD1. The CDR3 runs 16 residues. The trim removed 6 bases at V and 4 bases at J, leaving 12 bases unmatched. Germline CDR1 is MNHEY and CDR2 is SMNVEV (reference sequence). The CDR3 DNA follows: TGTGCCAGCAGCAACTTAGCCGGGACAGCGAATCAGCCCCAGCATTTT. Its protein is CASSNLAGTANQPQHF.

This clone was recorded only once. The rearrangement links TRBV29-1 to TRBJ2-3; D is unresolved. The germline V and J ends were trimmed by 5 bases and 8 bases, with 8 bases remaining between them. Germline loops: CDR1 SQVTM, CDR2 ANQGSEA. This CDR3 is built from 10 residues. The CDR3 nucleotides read TGCAGCGTTTTTGTTGTTACGCAGTATTTT. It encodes CSVFVVTQYF.

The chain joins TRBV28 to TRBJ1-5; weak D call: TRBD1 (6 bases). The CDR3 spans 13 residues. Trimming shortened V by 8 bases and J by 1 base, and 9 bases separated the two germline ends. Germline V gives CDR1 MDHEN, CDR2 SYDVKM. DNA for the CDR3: TGTGCCAGCGAAGGACAGAGCAATCAGCCCCAGCATTTT. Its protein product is CASEGQSNQPQHF.

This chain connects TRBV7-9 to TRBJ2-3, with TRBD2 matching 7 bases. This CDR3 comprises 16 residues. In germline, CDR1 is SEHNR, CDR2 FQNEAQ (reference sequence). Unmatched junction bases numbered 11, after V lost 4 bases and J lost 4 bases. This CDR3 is CASSSPQGGRADTQYF. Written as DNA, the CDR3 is TGTGCCAGCAGCTCCCCCCAGGGAGGGAGGGCAGATACGCAGTATTTT.

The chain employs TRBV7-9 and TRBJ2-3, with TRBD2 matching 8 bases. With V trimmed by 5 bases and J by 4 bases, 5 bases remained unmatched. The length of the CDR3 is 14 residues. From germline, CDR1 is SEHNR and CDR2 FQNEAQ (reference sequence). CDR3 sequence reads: CASSQREYPDTQYF. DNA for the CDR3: TGTGCCAGCAGCCAGCGGGAGTACCCAGATACGCAGTATTTT.

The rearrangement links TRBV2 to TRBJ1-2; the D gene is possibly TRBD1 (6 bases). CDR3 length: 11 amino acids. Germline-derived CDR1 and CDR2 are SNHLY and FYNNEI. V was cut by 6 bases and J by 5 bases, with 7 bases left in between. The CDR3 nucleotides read TGTGCCAGCAGCGGACAGTATGGCTACACCTTC. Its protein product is CASSGQYGYTF.

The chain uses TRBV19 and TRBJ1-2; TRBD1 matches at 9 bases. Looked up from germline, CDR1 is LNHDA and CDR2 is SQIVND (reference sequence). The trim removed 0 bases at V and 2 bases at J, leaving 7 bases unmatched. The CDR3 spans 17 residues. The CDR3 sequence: CASSIDPRTGANYGYTF. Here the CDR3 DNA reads TGTGCCAGTAGTATAGATCCTCGGACAGGGGCCAACTATGGCTACACCTTC.

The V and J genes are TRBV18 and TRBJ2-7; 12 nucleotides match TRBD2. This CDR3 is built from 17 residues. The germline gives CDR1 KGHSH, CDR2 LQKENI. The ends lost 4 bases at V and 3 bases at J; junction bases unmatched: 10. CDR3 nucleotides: TGTGCCAGCTCACTGTCCGGGACTAGCGGGCCGGGCTACGAGCAGTACTTC. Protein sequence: CASSLSGTSGPGYEQYF.

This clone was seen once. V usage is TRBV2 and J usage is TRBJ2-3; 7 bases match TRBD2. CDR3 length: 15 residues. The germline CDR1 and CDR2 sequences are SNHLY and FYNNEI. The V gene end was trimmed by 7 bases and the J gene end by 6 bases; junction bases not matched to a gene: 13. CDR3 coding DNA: TGTGCCAGCATCGCATACGGAGCGGGAACCGATACGCAGTATTTT. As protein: CASIAYGAGTDTQYF.

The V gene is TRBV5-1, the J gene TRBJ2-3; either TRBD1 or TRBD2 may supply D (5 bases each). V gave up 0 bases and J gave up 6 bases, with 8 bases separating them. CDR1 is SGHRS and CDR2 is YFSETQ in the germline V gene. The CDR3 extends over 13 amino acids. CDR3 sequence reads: CASSLGDGDTQYF. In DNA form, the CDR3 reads TGCGCCAGCAGCTTGGGGGACGGTGATACGCAGTATTTT.

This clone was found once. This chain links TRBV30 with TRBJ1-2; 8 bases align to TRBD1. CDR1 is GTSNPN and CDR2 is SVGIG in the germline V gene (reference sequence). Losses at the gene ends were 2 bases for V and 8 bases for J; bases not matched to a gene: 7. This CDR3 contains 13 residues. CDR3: CAWSSQGAWGYTF. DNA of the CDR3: TGTGCCTGGAGTTCGCAGGGGGCATGGGGCTACACCTTC.

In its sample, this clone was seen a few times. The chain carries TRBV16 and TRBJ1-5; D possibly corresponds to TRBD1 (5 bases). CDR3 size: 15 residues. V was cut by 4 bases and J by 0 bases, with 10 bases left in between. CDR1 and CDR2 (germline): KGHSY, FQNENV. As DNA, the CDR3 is TGTGCCAGCAGCCGGGGGATAACTAGCAATCAGCCCCAGCATTTT. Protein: CASSRGITSNQPQHF.

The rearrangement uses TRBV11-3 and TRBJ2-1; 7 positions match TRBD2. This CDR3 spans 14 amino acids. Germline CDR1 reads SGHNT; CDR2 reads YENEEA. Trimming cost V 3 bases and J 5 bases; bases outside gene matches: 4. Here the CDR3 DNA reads TGTGCCAGCAGCTTGGGCGGGAGAAACAATGAGCAGTTCTTC. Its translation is CASSLGGRNNEQFF.

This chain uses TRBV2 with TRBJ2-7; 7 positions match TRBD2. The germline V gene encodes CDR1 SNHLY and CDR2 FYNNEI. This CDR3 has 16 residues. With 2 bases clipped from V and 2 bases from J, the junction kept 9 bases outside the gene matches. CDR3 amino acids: CASSESLAGVPYEQYF. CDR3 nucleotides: TGTGCCAGCAGTGAATCACTGGCGGGAGTTCCCTACGAGCAGTACTTC.

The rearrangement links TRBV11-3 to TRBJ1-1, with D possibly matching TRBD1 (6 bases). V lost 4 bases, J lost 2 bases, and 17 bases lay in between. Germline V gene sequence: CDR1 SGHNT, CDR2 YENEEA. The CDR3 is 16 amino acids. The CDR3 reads CASSYPPGQTNTEAFF. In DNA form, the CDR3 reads TGTGCCAGCAGCTACCCCCCCGGACAGACAAACACTGAAGCTTTCTTT.

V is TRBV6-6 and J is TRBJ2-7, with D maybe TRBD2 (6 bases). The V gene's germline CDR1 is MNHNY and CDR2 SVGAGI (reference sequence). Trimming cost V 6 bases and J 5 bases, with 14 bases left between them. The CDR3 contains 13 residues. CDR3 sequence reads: CASRRLGEDEQYF. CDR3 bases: TGTGCCAGCAGACGTCTGGGGGAGGACGAGCAGTACTTC.

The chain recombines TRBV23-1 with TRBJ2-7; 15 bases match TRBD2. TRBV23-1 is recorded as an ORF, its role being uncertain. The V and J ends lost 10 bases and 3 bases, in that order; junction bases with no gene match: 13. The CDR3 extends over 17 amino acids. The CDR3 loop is CATQGLAGGPPLYEQYF. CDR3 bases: TGCGCCACTCAAGGACTAGCGGGAGGGCCTCCTCTCTACGAGCAGTACTTC.

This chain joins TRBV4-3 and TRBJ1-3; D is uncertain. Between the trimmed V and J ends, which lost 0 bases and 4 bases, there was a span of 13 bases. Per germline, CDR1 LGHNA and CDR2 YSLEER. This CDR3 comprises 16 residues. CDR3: CASSQDRLGSGNTIYF. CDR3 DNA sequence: TGCGCCAGCAGCCAAGATCGGCTGGGGTCAGGAAACACCATATATTTT.

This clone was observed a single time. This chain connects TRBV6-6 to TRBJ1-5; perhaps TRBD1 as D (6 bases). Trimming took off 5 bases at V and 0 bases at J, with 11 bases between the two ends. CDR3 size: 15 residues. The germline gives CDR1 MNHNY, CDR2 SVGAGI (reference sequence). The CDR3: CASSGQHYSNQPQHF. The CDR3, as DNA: TGTGCCAGCAGTGGACAGCATTATAGCAATCAGCCCCAGCATTTT.